This T cell receptor (beta chain) was observed in a study of blood T cells in healthy people across ages. Study overall: With template switching, about one barcoded beta molecule was captured per two T cells.

Trimming pared 5 bases from V and 6 bases from J, leaving 11 bases between. This CDR3 spans 13 amino acids. CDR1 and CDR2 from the germline V gene are SGHVS and FNYEAQ. Next came a second PCR, run for about 6 to 11 cycles, which used a sample-barcoded 5' primer along with a J-beta primer mix. TCRdb redid the calling of the 5' RACE reads with MiXCR, one entry per CDR3 protein. The sample lists 1,500,000 or so distinct CDR3 sequences; about 42% were seen once. This chain links TRBV7-6 with TRBJ2-1, with D possibly being TRBD2 (5 bases). The sequence derives from a woman aged 18-35 years in good health. The sequenced sample was blood. CDR3 in amino acids: CASSVVSVNEQFF. The DNA for the CDR3 is TGTGCCAGCAGCGTAGTTAGCGTCAATGAGCAGTTCTTC.